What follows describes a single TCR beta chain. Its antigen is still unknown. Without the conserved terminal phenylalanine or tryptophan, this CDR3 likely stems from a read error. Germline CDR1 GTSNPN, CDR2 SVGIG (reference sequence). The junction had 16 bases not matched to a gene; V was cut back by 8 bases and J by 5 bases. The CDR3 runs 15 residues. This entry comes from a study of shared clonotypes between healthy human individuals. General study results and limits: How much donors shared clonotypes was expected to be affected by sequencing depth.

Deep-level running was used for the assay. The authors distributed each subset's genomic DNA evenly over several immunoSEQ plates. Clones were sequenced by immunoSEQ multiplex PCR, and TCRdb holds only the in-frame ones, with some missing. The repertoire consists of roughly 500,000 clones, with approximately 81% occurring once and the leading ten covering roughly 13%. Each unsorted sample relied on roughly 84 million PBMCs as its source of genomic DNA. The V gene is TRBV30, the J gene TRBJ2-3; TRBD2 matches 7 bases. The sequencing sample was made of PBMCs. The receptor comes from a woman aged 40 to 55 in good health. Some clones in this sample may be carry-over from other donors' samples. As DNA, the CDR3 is TGTGCCCGGGGAGGGAGTGGGAGGGCAGTAGATACGCAGTATTCT. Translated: CARGGSGRAVDTQYS.